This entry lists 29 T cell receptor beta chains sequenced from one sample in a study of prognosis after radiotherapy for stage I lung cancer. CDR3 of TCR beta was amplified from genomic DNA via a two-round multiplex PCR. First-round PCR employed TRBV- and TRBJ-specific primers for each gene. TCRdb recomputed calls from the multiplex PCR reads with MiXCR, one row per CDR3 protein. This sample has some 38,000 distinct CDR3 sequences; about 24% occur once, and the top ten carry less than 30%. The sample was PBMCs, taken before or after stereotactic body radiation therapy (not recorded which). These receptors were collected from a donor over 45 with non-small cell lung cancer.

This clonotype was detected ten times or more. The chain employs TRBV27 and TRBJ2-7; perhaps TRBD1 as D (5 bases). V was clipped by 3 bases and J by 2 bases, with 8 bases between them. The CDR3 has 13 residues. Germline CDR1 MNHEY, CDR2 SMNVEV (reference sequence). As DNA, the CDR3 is TGTGCCAGCAGTTTCACAGGAACCTACGAGCAGTACTTC. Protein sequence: CASSFTGTYEQYF.

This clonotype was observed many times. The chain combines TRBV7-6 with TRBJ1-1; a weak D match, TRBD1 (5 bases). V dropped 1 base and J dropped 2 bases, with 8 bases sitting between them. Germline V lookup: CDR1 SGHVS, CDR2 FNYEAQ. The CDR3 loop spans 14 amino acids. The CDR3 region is CASSLGGGNTEAFF. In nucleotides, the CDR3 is TGTGCCAGCAGCTTAGGGGGGGGTAACACTGAAGCTTTCTTT.

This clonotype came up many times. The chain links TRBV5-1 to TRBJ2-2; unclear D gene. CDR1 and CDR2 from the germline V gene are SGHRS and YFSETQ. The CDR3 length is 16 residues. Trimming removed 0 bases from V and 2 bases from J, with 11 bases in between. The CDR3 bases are TGCGCCAGCAGCTTGGTACAAGCCAGAAACACCGGGGAGCTGTTTTTT. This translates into CASSLVQARNTGELFF.

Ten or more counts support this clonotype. The CDR3 DNA reads as TGTGCCAGTAGTATGGGTTTAACCACAGATACGCAGTATTTT. Translation gives CASSMGLTTDTQYF. The rearrangement links TRBV19 to TRBJ2-3; D not certain. The germline CDR1 and CDR2 sequences are LNHDA and SQIVND (reference sequence). The CDR3 is made up of 14 amino acids. V gave up 3 bases and J gave up 2 bases, with 9 bases separating them.

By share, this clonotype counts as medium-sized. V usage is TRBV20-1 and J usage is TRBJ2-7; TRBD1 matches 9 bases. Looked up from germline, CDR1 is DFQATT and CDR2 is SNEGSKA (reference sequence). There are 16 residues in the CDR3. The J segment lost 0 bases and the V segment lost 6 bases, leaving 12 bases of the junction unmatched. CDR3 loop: CSAVGTGRQSSYEQYF. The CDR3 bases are TGCAGTGCCGTCGGGACAGGGCGCCAAAGCTCCTACGAGCAGTACTTC.

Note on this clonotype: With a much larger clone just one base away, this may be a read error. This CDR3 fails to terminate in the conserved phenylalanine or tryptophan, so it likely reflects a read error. The CDR3 sequence: CASSLTGGLNNEQFL. In DNA, the CDR3 is TGTGCCAGCAGCTTAACTGGGGGACTGAACAATGAGCAGTTCCTC. This rearrangement joins TRBV7-3 to TRBJ2-1; tentatively, D is TRBD2 (6 bases). V shed 0 bases and J shed 5 bases, with 11 bases lying between them. This CDR3 has 15 amino acids. The germline V gene encodes CDR1 SGHTA and CDR2 FQGTGA.

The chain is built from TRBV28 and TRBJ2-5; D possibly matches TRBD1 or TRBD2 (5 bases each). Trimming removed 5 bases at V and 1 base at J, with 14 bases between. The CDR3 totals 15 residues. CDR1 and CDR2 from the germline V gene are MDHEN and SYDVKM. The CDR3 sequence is CASSGAREFQETQYF. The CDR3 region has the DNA TGTGCCAGCAGTGGGGCAAGGGAGTTCCAAGAGACCCAGTACTTC.

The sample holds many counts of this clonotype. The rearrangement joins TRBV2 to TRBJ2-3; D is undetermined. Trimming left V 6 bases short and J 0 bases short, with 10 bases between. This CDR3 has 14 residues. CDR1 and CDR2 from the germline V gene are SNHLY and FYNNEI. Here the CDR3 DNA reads TGTGCCAGCAGCGCCCGGTCCAGCACAGATACGCAGTATTTT. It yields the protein CASSARSSTDTQYF.

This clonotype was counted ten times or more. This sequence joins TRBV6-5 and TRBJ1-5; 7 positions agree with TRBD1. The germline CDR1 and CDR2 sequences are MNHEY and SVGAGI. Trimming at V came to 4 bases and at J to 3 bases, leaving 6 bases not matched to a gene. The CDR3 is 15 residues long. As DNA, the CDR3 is TGTGCCAGCAGTTTCGACAGGGCCTACAATCAGCCCCAGCATTTT. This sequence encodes CASSFDRAYNQPQHF.

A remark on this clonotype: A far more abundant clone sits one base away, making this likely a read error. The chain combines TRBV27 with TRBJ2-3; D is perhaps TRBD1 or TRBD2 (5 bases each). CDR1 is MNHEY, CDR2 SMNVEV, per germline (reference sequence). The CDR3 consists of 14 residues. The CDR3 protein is CAISLPGRTDTQYF. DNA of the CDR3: TGTGCCATCAGTTTACCGGGACGCACAGATACGCAGTATTTT.

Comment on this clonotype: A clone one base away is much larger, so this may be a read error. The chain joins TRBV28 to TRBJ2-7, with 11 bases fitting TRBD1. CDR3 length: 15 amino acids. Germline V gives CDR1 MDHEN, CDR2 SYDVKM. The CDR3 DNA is TGTGCCGGCAGCCCTTCCGGGACAGGGGGTCGCGAGCAGTACTTC. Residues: CAGSPSGTGGREQYF. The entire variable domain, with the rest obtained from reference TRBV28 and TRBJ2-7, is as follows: DVKVTQSSRYLVKRTGEKVFLECVQDMDHENMFWYRQDPGLGLRLIYFSYDVKMKEKGDIPEGYSVSREKKERFSLILESASTNQTSMYLCAGSPSGTGGREQYFGPGTRLTVT.

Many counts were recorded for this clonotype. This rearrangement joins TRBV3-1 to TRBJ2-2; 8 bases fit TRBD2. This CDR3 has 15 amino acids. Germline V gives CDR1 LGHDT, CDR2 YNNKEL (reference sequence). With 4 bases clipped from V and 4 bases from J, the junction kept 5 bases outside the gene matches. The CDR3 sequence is CASSPPGGGTGELFF. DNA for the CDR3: TGTGCCAGCAGCCCCCCCGGGGGGGGCACCGGGGAGCTGTTTTTT.

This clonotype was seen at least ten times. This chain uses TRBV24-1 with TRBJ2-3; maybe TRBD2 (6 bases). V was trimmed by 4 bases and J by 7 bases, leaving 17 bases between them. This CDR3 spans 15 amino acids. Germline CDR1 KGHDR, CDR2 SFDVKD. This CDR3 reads CATSESLARSNTQYF. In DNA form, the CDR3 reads TGTGCCACCAGTGAGTCTCTAGCGCGCAGCAATACGCAGTATTTT.

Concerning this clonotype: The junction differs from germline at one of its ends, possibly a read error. Here the CDR3 reads CRAREDSGALYF. CDR3 nucleotides: TGCAGAGCTAGAGAGGATAGCGGGGCCCTATACTTC. The J gene is TRBJ2-5, the V gene TRBV20-1; 8 positions agree with TRBD2. Germline lookup yields CDR1 DFQATT and CDR2 SNEGSKA (reference sequence). The CDR3 covers 12 residues.

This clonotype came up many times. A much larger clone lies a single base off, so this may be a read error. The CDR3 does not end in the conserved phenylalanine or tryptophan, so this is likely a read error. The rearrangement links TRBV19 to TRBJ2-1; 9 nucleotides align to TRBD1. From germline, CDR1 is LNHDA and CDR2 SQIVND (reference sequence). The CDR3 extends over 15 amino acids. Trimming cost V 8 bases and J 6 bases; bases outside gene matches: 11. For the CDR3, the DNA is TGTGCCAGTGGGGGATTTGGACAGGGGTTCAATGAGCAGTTCTCC. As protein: CASGGFGQGFNEQFS.

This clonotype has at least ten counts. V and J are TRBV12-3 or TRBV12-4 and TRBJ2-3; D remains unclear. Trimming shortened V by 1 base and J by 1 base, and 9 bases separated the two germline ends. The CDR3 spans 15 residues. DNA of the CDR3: TGTGCCAGCAGTTTAGATGGGTCTCGCACAGATACGCAGTATTTT. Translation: CASSLDGSRTDTQYF.

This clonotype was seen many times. CDR3: CASSLLGTANEQFF. The CDR3 coding sequence is TGCGCCAGCAGCCTATTAGGGACAGCGAATGAGCAGTTCTTC. The chain carries TRBV5-1 and TRBJ2-1, with 7 nucleotides matching TRBD1. The CDR3 has 14 amino acids. In germline, CDR1 is SGHRS, CDR2 YFSETQ. After removal of 4 bases from V and 7 bases from J, the junction contained 8 bases not matched to a gene.

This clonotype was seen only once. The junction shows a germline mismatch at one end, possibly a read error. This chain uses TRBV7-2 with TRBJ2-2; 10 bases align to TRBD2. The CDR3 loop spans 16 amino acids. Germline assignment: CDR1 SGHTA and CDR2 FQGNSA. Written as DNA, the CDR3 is TGTGCCAGCACCCCCGGACTAGCGGTTCCCTCCGGGGAGCTGTTCTTT. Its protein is CASTPGLAVPSGELFF.

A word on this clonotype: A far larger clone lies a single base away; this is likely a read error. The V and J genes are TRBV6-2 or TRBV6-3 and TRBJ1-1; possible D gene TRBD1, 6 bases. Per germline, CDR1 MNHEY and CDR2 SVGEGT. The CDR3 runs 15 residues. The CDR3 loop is CASSWARRGNTETFF. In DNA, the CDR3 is TGTGCCAGCAGTTGGGCAAGGAGGGGGAACACTGAAACTTTCTTT.

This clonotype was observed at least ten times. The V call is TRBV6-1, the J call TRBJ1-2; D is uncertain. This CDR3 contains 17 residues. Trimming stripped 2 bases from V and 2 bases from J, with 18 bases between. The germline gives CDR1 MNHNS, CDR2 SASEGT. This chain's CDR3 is CASSESRGSSINYGYTF. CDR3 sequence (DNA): TGTGCCAGCAGTGAATCTAGAGGGAGCAGCATAAACTATGGCTACACCTTC.

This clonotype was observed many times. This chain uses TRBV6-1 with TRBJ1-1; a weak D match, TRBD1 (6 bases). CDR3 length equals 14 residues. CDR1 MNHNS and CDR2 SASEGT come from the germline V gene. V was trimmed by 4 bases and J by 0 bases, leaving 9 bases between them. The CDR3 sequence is CASSARGMNTEAFF. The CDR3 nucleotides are TGTGCCAGCAGTGCCAGGGGTATGAACACTGAAGCTTTCTTT.

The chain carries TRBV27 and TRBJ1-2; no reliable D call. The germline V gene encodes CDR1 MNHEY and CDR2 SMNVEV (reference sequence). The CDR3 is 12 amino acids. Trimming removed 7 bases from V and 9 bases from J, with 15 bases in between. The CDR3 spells CASISTTSCYTF. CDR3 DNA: TGTGCCAGCATTTCAACGACGTCCTGCTACACCTTC.

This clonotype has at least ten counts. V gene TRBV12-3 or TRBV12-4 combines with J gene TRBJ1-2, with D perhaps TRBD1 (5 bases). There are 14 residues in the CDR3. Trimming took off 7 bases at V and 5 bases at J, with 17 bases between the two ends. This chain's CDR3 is CASNLGGRSYGYTF. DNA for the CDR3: TGTGCCAGCAACCTGGGGGGGAGGTCTTATGGCTACACCTTC.

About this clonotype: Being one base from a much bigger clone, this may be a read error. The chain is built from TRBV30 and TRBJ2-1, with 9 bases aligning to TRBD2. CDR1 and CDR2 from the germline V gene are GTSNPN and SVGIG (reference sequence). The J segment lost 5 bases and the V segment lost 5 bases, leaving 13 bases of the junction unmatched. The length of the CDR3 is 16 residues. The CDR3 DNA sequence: TGTGCCTGGCGTCATGCCAGCGGGGGGACCCACAATGAGCAGTTCTTC. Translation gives CAWRHASGGTHNEQFF.

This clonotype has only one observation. DNA of the CDR3: TGCGCCTCTCAGGGGGAGCTATTGGGGTTTGAGCAGTTCTTC. It codes for CASQGELLGFEQFF. The chain carries TRBV10-2 and TRBJ2-1; the match to TRBD1 covers 7 bases. Trimming cost V 11 bases and J 9 bases; bases outside gene matches: 16. Germline assignment: CDR1 WSHSY and CDR2 SAAADI. There are 14 residues in the CDR3.

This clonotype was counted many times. CDR3 region: CASSDRQGTEAFF. CDR3 nucleotide sequence: TGTGCCAGCAGTGACCGACAGGGGACTGAAGCTTTCTTT. The gene calls are TRBV2 and TRBJ1-1; 8 positions agree with TRBD1. Germline CDR1 and CDR2: SNHLY and FYNNEI. The CDR3 has 13 amino acids. Unmatched junction bases numbered 2, after V lost 3 bases and J lost 5 bases.

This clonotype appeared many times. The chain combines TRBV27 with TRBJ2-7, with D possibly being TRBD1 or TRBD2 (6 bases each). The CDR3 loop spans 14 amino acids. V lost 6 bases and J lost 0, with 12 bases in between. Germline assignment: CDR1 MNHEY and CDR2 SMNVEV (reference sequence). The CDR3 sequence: CASSRGLPSYEQYF. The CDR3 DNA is TGTGCCAGCAGCAGGGGACTTCCCTCCTACGAGCAGTACTTC.

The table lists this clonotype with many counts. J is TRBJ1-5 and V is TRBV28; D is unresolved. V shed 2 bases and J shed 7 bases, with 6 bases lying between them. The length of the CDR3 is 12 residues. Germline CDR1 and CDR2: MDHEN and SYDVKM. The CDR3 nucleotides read TGTGCCAGCAGTTTACTGGTCCAGCCCCAGCATTTT. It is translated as CASSLLVQPQHF. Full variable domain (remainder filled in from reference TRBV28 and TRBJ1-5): DVKVTQSSRYLVKRTGEKVFLECVQDMDHENMFWYRQDPGLGLRLIYFSYDVKMKEKGDIPEGYSVSREKKERFSLILESASTNQTSMYLCASSLLVQPQHFGDGTRLSIL.

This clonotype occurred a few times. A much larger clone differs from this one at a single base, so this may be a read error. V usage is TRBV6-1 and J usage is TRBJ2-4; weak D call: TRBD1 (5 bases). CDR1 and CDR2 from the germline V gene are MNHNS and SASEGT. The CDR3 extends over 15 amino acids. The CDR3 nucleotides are TGTGCCAGCAATGAAGCGATGCAGGGCGCCGACATTCAGTACTTC. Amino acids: CASNEAMQGADIQYF.